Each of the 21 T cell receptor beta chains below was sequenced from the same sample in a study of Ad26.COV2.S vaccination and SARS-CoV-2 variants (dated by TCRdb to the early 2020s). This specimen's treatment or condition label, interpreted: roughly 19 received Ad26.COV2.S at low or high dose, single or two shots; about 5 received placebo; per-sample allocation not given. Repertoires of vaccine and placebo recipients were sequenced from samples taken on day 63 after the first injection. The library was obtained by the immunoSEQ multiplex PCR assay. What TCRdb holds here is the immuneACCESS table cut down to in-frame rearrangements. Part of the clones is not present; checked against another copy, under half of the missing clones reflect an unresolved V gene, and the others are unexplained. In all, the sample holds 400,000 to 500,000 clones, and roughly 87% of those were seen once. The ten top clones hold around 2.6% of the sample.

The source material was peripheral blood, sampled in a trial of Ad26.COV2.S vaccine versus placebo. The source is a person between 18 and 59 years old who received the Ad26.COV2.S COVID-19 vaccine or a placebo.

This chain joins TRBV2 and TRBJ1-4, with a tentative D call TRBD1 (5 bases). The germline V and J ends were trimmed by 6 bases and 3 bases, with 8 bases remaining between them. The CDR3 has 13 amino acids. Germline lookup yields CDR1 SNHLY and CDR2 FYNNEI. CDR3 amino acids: CASRRGANEKLFF. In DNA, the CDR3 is TGTGCCAGCAGGAGGGGCGCTAATGAAAAACTGTTTTTT.

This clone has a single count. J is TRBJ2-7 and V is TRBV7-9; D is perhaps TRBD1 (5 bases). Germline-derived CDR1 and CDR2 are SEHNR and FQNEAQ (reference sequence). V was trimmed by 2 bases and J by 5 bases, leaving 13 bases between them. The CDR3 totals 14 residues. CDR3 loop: CASSLPQGKDEQYF. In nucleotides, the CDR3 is TGTGCCAGCAGCTTACCGCAGGGTAAGGACGAGCAGTACTTC.

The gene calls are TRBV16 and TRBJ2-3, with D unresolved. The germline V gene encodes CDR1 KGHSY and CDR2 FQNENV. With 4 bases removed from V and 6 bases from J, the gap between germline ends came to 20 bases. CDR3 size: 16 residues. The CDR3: CASSRADGPPFDTQYF. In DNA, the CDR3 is TGTGCCAGCAGCCGGGCGGATGGGCCCCCTTTCGATACGCAGTATTTT.

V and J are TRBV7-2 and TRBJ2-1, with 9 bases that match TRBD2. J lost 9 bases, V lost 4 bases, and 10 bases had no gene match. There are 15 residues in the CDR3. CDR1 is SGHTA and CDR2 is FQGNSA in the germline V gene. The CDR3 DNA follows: TGTGCCAGCAGCTGGGAGGCTAGCGGGGTGCGTGAGCAGTTCTTC. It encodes CASSWEASGVREQFF.

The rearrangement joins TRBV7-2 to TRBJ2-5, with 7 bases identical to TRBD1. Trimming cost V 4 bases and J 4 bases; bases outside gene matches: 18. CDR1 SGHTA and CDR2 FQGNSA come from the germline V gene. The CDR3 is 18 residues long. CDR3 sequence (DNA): TGTGCCAGCAGCTACCTCCGACTACACAGGGGCGGCGTAGAGACCCAGTACTTC. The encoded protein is CASSYLRLHRGGVETQYF. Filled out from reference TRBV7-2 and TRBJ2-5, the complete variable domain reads GAGVSQSPSNKVTEKGKDVELRCDPISGHTALYWYRQSLGQGLEFLIYFQGNSAPDKSGLPSDRFSAERTGGSVSTLTIQRTQQEDSAVYLCASSYLRLHRGGVETQYFGPGTRLLVL.

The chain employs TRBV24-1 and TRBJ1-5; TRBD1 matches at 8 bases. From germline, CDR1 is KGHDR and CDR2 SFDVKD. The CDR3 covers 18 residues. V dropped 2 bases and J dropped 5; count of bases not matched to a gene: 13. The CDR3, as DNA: TGTGCCACCAGTGATTCGGGGGCAGGGGGCCTGTCTTATCAGCCCCAGCATTTT. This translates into CATSDSGAGGLSYQPQHF.

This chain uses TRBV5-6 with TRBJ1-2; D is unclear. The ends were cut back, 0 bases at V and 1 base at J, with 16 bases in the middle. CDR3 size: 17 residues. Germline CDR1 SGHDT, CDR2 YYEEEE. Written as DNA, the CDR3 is TGTGCCAGCAGCTTGGGTGGTGCAGGAGAAATTAACTATGGCTACACCTTC. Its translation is CASSLGGAGEINYGYTF.

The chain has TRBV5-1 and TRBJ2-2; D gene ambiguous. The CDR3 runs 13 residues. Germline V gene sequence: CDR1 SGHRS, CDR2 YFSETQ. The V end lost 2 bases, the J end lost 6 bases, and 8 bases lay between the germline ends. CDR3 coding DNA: TGCGCCAGCAGCTTCTCTAGGTCCGGGGAGCTGTTTTTT. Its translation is CASSFSRSGELFF.

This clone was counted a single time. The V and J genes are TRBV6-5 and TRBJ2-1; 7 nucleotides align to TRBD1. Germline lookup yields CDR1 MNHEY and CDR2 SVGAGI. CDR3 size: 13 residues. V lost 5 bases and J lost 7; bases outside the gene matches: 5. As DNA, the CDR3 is TGTGCCAGCAGTACCAGCAGGGGGAATGAGCAGTTCTTC. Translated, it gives CASSTSRGNEQFF.

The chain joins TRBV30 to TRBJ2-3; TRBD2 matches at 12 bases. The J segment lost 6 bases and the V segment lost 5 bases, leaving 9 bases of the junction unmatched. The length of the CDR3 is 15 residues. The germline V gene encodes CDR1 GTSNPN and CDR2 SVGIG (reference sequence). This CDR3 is CAWAPGTSGSDTQYF. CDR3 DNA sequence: TGTGCCTGGGCCCCCGGGACTAGCGGGTCGGATACGCAGTATTTT.

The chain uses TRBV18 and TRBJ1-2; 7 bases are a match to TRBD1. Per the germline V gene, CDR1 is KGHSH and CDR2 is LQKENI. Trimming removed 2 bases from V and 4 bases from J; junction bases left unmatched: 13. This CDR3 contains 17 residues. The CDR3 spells CASSPGHSGQSSYGYTF. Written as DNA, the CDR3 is TGTGCCAGCTCACCAGGCCATTCGGGACAGTCCTCCTATGGCTACACCTTC.

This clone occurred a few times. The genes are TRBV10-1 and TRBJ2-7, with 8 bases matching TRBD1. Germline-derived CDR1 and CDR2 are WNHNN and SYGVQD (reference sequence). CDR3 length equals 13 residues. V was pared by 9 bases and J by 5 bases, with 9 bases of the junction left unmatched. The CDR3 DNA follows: TGCGCCAGTCCCGGACAGGGTATACACGAGCAGTACGTC. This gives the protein CASPGQGIHEQYV.

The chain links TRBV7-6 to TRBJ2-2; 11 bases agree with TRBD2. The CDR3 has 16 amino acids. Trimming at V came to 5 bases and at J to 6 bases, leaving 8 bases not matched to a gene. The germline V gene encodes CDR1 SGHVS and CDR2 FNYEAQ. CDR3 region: CASSHGLAGGPGELFF. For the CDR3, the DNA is TGTGCCAGCAGCCACGGGCTAGCGGGGGGTCCCGGGGAGCTGTTTTTT.

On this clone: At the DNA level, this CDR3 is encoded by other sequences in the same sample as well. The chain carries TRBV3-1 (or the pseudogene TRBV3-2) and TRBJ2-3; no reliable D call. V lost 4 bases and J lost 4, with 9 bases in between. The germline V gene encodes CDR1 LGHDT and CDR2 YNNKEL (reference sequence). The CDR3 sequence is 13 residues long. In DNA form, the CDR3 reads TGTGCCAGCAGCCCCCGTTCGCCAGATACGCAGTATTTT. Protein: CASSPRSPDTQYF.

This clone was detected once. CDR3 sequence: CASDTGGEQYF. The CDR3 bases are TGTGCCTCCGACACGGGGGGCGAGCAGTACTTC. This chain connects TRBV30 to TRBJ2-7, with 7 nucleotides matching TRBD2. V was clipped by 7 bases and J by 6 bases; unmatched bases: 6. The CDR3 runs 11 residues. Germline V gives CDR1 GTSNPN, CDR2 SVGIG (reference sequence).

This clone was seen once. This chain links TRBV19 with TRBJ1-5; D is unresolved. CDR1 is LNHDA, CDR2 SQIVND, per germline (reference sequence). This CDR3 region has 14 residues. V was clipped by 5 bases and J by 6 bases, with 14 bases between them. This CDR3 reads CASSRRGLGQPQHF. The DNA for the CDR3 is TGTGCCAGTAGTCGCCGGGGTCTGGGTCAGCCCCAGCATTTT.

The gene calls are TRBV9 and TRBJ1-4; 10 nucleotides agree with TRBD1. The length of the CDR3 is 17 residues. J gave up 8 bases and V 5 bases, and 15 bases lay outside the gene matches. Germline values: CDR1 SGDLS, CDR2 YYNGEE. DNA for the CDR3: TGTGCCAGCAGTACCCGGACAGGGGGTGCCATTCCGGAAAAACTGTTTTTT. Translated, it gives CASSTRTGGAIPEKLFF. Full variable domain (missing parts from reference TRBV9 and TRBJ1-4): DSGVTQTPKHLITATGQRVTLRCSPRSGDLSVYWYQQSLDQGLQFLIQYYNGEERAKGNILERFSAQQFPDLHSELNLSSLELGDSALYFCASSTRTGGAIPEKLFFGSGTQLSVL.

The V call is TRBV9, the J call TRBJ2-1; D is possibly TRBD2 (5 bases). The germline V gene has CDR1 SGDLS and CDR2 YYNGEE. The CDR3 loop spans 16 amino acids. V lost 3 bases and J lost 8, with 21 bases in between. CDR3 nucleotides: TGTGCCAGCAGCGGGTTCTATCTAGCTTCATCCCATGAGCAGTTCTTC. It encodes CASSGFYLASSHEQFF.

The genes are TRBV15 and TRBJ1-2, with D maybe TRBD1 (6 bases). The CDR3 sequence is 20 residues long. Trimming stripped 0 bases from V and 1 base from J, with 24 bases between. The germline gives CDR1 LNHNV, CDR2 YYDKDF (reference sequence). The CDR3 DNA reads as TGTGCCACCAGCAGAGATCTCGAGATACAGGGATCAGGAGTTAACTATGGCTACACCTTC. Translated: CATSRDLEIQGSGVNYGYTF.

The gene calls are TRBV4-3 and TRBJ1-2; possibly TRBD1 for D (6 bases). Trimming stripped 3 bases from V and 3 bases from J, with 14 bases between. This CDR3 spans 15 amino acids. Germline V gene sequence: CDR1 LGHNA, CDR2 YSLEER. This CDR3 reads CASSHGQWGYYGYTF. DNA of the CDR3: TGCGCCAGCAGCCACGGACAGTGGGGCTACTATGGCTACACCTTC.

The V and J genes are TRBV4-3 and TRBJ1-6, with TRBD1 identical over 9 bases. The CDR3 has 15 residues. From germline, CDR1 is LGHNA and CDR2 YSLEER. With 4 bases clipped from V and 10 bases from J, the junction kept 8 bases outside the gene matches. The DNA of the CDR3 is TGCGCCAGCAGCCCACGGACAGGGGCAGGATCACCCCTCCACTTT. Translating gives CASSPRTGAGSPLHF.